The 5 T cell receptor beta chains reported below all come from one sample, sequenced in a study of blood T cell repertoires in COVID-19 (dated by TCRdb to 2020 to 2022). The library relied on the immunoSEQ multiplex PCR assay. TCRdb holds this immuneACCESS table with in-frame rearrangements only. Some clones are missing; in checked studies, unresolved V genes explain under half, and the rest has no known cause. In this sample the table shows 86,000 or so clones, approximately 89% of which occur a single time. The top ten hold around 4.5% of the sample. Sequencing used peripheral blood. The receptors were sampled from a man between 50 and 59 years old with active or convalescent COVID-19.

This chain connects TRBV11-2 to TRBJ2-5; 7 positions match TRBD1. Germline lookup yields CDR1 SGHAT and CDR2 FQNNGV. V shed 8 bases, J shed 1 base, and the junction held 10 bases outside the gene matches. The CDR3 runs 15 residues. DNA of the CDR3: TGTGCCAGCTCCCTTTTGGCAGGGGGCCAAGAGACCCAGTACTTC. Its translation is CASSLLAGGQETQYF.

DNA for the CDR3: TGTGCCAGCAACTCGGCGGGGGGGGGCTACAATGAGCAGTTCTTC. This sequence encodes CASNSAGGGYNEQFF. The chain couples TRBV5-6 to TRBJ2-1, with 9 nucleotides matching TRBD2. This CDR3 comprises 15 residues. Germline V CDR1 and CDR2: SGHDT, YYEEEE. V shed 6 bases, J shed 3 bases, and the junction held 7 bases outside the gene matches.

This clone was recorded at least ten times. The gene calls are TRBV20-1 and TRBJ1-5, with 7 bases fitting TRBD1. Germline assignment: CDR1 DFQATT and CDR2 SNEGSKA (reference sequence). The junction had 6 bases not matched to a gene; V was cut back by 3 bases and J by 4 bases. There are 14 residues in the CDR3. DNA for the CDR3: TGCAGTGCTAGTGCGGACAGGAAAAATCAGCCCCAGCATTTT. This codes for CSASADRKNQPQHF.

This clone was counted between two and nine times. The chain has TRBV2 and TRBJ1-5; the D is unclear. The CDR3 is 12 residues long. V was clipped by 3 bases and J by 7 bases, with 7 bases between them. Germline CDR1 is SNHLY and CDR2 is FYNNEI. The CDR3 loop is CASSEEGQPQHF. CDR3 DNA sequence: TGTGCCAGCAGTGAGGAGGGACAGCCCCAGCATTTT. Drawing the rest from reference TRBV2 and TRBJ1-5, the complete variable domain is EPEVTQTPSHQVTQMGQEVILRCVPISNHLYFYWYRQILGQKVEFLVSFYNNEISEKSEIFDDQFSVERPDGSNFTLKIRSTKLEDSAMYFCASSEEGQPQHFGDGTRLSIL.

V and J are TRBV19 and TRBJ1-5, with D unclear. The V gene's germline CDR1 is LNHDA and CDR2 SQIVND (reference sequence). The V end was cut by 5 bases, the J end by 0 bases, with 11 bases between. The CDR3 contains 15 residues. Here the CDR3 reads CASSWQANSNQPQHF. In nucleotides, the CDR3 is TGTGCCAGTAGTTGGCAGGCTAATAGCAATCAGCCCCAGCATTTT.